This entry is about one T cell receptor beta chain. Antigen specificity is unknown. The data were taken from a study of cytomegalovirus exposure and HLA in healthy donors. Study-level points and caveats: First-cohort TCR clusters were later found to tend to co-occur in the 120 or so validation repertoires. In vitro experiments confirmed that three CMV-associated chains were specific for CMV antigens. The investigators catalogued 160 or so TCR beta chains as cytomegalovirus-associated. The classifier, whose performance was assessed in both the original and validation cohorts, reportedly diagnosed cytomegalovirus status with high specificity and sensitivity.

There are 15 residues in the CDR3. Looked up from germline, CDR1 is SGHAT and CDR2 is FQNNGV. The V segment lost 5 bases and the J segment 3 bases; nucleotides outside the gene matches: 6. Measured with immunoSEQ multiplex PCR; TCRdb has only the in-frame clones, and not every one. This table holds tens of thousands of clones, roughly 97% found once. The sequence was obtained from a man aged 18 to 30 in good health and CMV-seronegative. Sequencing was done on a sample of PBMCs. The V and J genes are TRBV11-2 and TRBJ1-5; TRBD1 aligns across 8 bases. This CDR3 reads CASSRTGNNNQPQHF. In DNA, the CDR3 is TGTGCCAGCAGCCGGACAGGGAATAACAATCAGCCCCAGCATTTT.